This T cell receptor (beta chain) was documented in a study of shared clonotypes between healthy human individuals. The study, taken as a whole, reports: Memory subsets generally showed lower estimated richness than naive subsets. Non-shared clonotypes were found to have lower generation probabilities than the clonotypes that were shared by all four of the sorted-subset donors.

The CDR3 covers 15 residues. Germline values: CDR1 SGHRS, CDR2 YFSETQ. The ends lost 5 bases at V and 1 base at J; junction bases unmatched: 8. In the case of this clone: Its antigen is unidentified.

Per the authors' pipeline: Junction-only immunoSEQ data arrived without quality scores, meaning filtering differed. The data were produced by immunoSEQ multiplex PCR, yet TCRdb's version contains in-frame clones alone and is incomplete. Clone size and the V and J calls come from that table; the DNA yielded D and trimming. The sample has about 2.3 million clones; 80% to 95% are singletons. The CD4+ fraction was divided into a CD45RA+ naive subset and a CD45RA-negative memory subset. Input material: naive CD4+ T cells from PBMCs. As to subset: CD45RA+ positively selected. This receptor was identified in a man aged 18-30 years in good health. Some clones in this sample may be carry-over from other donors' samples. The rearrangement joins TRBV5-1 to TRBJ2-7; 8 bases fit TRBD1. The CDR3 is CASSFDRGGSYEQYF. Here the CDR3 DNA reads TGCGCCAGCAGTTTTGACAGGGGAGGATCCTACGAGCAGTACTTC.